Listed here are 4 T cell receptor beta chains from one sample, sequenced in a study of cytomegalovirus exposure and HLA in healthy donors. Vbeta (60) and Jbeta (13) primers were used in the PCR. TCRdb's copy holds only in-frame clones and misses some; the assay was immunoSEQ multiplex PCR. This sample's clone table lists more than 60,000 clones. Sequenced sample: PBMCs. These receptors came from a boy aged 5 to 17 in good health and CMV-seronegative.

The chain uses TRBV9 and TRBJ1-2, with a possible D match to TRBD1 (6 bases). The CDR3 has 15 residues. Germline assignment: CDR1 SGDLS and CDR2 YYNGEE. The V end was cut by 3 bases, the J end by 8 bases, with 20 bases between. CDR3 in amino acids: CASSDRDRRRGGYTF. The CDR3 DNA follows: TGTGCCAGCAGCGACCGGGACCGCCGTAGGGGGGGCTACACCTTC. The variable domain in full, completed from reference TRBV9 and TRBJ1-2, reads DSGVTQTPKHLITATGQRVTLRCSPRSGDLSVYWYQQSLDQGLQFLIQYYNGEERAKGNILERFSAQQFPDLHSELNLSSLELGDSALYFCASSDRDRRRGGYTFGSGTRLTVV.

The V and J genes are TRBV5-4 and TRBJ2-3; possibly TRBD1 for D (5 bases). CDR3 length: 14 residues. V was pared by 4 bases and J by 4 bases, with 13 bases between. Germline V CDR1 and CDR2: SGHNT, YYREEE (reference sequence). CDR3 sequence (DNA): TGTGCCAGCAGCCCAGGCCTGGGGCCAGATACGCAGTATTTT. Residues: CASSPGLGPDTQYF.

The chain couples TRBV7-9 to TRBJ2-2; 11 positions agree with TRBD2. Germline CDR1 reads SEHNR; CDR2 reads FQNEAQ (reference sequence). J was trimmed by 1 base and V by 5 bases; bases with no gene match: 3. The CDR3 is 16 amino acids. The CDR3, as DNA: TGTGCCAGCAGCAAGGGACTAGCGGTGAACACCGGGGAGCTGTTTTTT. As protein: CASSKGLAVNTGELFF. The variable domain in full, with the rest retrieved from reference TRBV7-9 and TRBJ2-2, is DTGVSQNPRHKITKRGQNVTFRCDPISEHNRLYWYRQTLGQGPEFLTYFQNEAQLEKSRLLSDRFSAERPKGSFSTLEIQRTEQGDSAMYLCASSKGLAVNTGELFFGEGSRLTVL.

The chain is built from TRBV9 and TRBJ2-1, with D maybe TRBD2 (6 bases). This CDR3 has 17 residues. The ends were cut back, 4 bases at V and 1 base at J, with 18 bases in the middle. Per germline, CDR1 SGDLS and CDR2 YYNGEE. CDR3 sequence reads: CASSPLGRGKSYNEQFF. In DNA form, the CDR3 reads TGTGCCAGCAGCCCTCTTGGACGGGGGAAATCCTACAATGAGCAGTTCTTC. The full variable domain, with the rest looked up from reference TRBV9 and TRBJ2-1, is DSGVTQTPKHLITATGQRVTLRCSPRSGDLSVYWYQQSLDQGLQFLIQYYNGEERAKGNILERFSAQQFPDLHSELNLSSLELGDSALYFCASSPLGRGKSYNEQFFGPGTRLTVL.